This T cell receptor beta chain was recorded in a study of T cell changes during pregnancy in multiple sclerosis (dated by TCRdb to between 2017 and 2020). A note on the overall study: In women with multiple sclerosis, the researchers looked at how the T cell repertoire shifted as pregnancy progressed.

Preparation of the library involved the immunoSEQ multiplex PCR assay. The immuneACCESS repertoire file appears here via TCRdb, limited to in-frame rearrangements. These files lack a portion of the clones; in checked studies, under half of the deficit traces to unresolved V genes, and the cause of the others is not known. The table for this sample lists tens of thousands of clones; 80% to 95% of them were counted only once. Of the sample, 0.99% falls within the top ten clones. As for this clone: It lacks a known antigen. No much larger clonotype is one base removed from it; base qualities were not supplied.

From its cysteine to its phenylalanine, the CDR3 spans 15 amino acids. Here the CDR3 DNA is all that survives: 45 bases in frame from base 1. Taken from the germline V gene, the CDR1 and CDR2 loops are SGDLS and YYNGEE. V is cut back by 4 bases and J by 0 bases, with 4 bases in the junction unmatched. This receptor was identified in a female donor with multiple sclerosis, enrolled in a pregnancy study. The sample consisted of peripheral blood, taken after pregnancy. The receptor chain draws on TRBV9 and TRBJ2-1, with 7 junctional bases fitting TRBD2. The CDR3 region reads CASSFAGVSYNEQFF. DNA sequence: TGTGCCAGCAGCTTCGCGGGGGTCTCCTACAATGAGCAGTTCTTC.